The rows below give T cell receptor beta chains drawn from one sample of a study of early T cells in non-severe SARS-CoV-2 infection. TCRdb re-called the 5' RACE reads with MiXCR, one entry per CDR3 protein. The data hold 80,000 to 100,000 distinct CDR3 sequences, with around 14% observed a single time. The sample taken for sequencing was whole blood. The receptors were sampled from an adult who was a healthcare worker with PCR-confirmed SARS-CoV-2 infection or an uninfected control (not recorded which). Both conserved end residues are part of each CDR3. The D gene is left open where the match is weak. Clone size is given for some rows only: seen once, a few or many times, or a class if the clone is expanded.

clone_size: NA
j_call: TRBJ2-5
d_call: NA
v_call: TRBV5-4
cdr3_aa: CASSGGETQYF
cdr3_nt: TGTGCCAGCAGCGGAGGGGAGACCCAGTACTTC

clone_size: few
j_call: TRBJ1-1
d_call: NA
v_call: TRBV3-1
cdr3_aa: CASSHGGGDRTEAFF
cdr3_nt: TGTGCCAGCAGCCACGGGGGAGGGGATCGAACTGAAGCTTTCTTT

clone_size: NA
j_call: TRBJ1-4
d_call: TRBD1
v_call: TRBV14
cdr3_aa: CASSQRQGNEKLFF
cdr3_nt: TGTGCCAGCAGCCAAAGACAGGGCAATGAAAAACTGTTTTTT

clone_size: few
j_call: TRBJ1-1
d_call: NA
v_call: TRBV5-5
cdr3_aa: CASSLAQWGTEAFF
cdr3_nt: TGTGCCAGCAGCTTGGCACAGTGGGGTACTGAAGCTTTCTTT

clone_size: NA
j_call: TRBJ2-7
d_call: NA
v_call: TRBV3-1
cdr3_aa: CASSQVLLASYEQYF
cdr3_nt: TGTGCCAGCAGCCAAGTGCTCCTAGCATCCTACGAGCAGTACTTC

clone_size: NA
j_call: TRBJ2-3
d_call: TRBD1
v_call: TRBV7-9
cdr3_aa: CASSHRDRGARGDTQYF
cdr3_nt: TGTGCCAGCAGCCACCGGGACAGGGGCGCGAGGGGAGATACGCAGTATTTT

clone_size: many
j_call: TRBJ1-1
d_call: NA
v_call: TRBV12-3/TRBV12-4
cdr3_aa: CASSLCVRECEAFF
cdr3_nt: TGTGCCAGCAGTTTATGTGTAAGGGAGTGTGAAGCTTTCTTT

clone_size: many
j_call: TRBJ1-2
d_call: NA
v_call: TRBV20-1
cdr3_aa: CSAPWGRGNYGYTF
cdr3_nt: TGCAGTGCCCCTTGGGGCAGAGGAAACTATGGCTACACCTTC

clone_size: few
j_call: TRBJ2-7
d_call: NA
v_call: TRBV9
cdr3_aa: CASSVEWGSYEQYF
cdr3_nt: TGTGCCAGCAGCGTAGAGTGGGGTTCTTACGAGCAGTACTTC

clone_size: many
j_call: TRBJ1-5
d_call: TRBD1
v_call: TRBV11-2
cdr3_aa: CASSSDRANQPQHF
cdr3_nt: TGTGCCAGCAGCTCGGACAGGGCTAACCAGCCCCAGCATTTT

clone_size: many
j_call: TRBJ2-7
d_call: TRBD2
v_call: TRBV2
cdr3_aa: CASSELGSGPSSYEQYF
cdr3_nt: TGTGCCAGCAGTGAATTAGGTAGCGGGCCGAGCTCCTACGAGCAGTACTTC

clone_size: many
j_call: TRBJ2-2
d_call: NA
v_call: TRBV11-3
cdr3_aa: CASSLDSDRELFF
cdr3_nt: TGTGCCAGCAGCTTAGACTCAGATCGGGAGCTGTTTTTT